These 2 T cell receptor beta chains share one sample of origin, sequenced in a study of technical replicates of blood from a few donors. Only in-frame clones appear in the TCRdb table, and some are missing; sequencing was by immunoSEQ multiplex PCR. The sample lists tens of thousands of clones; roughly 94% were seen once. The material sequenced was T cells isolated from PBMCs. The receptors originated from a human donor in good health.

The CDR3 is CASSPTFQETQYF. CDR3 coding DNA: TGTGCCAGCAGCCCGACATTTCAAGAGACCCAGTACTTC. J is TRBJ2-5 and V is TRBV7-3; the D is unclear. CDR3 length equals 13 residues. Germline loops: CDR1 SGHTA, CDR2 FQGTGA. Trimming left V 5 bases short and J 2 bases short, with 9 bases between. The whole variable domain, filled in from reference TRBV7-3 and TRBJ2-5, reads GAGVSQTPSNKVTEKGKYVELRCDPISGHTALYWYRQSLGQGPEFLIYFQGTGAADDSGLPNDRFFAVRPEGSVSTLKIQRTERGDSAVYLCASSPTFQETQYFGPGTRLLVL.

The genes are TRBV6-6 and TRBJ2-7; D is perhaps TRBD1 (5 bases). Between the trimmed V and J ends, which lost 2 bases and 4 bases, there was a span of 9 bases. Germline V gene lookup returns CDR1 MNHNY and CDR2 SVGAGI (reference sequence). This CDR3 comprises 13 residues. The CDR3 protein is CASSYTDSYEQYF. The CDR3 nucleotides are TGTGCCAGCAGTTACACAGACAGTTACGAGCAGTACTTC.